These 9 T cell receptor beta chains came from one sample sequenced in a study of CD8 T cells in ankylosing spondylitis. MiXCR, applied by TCRdb to the 5' RACE reads, yields one record per CDR3 protein. The sample holds roughly 700,000 distinct CDR3 sequences, around 17% seen once. Whole-study results and caveats: Typical of ankylosing spondylitis blood, it appeared, was a TCR beta motif of eight highly homologous variants.

No cognate antigen is known for these TCRs. Sequenced: blood, either unsorted or a sorted T cell fraction (not recorded which). The origin of the receptors is a male donor with ankylosing spondylitis.

This clonotype came up a few times. The chain couples TRBV7-9 to TRBJ1-4; D unclear. Germline-derived CDR1 and CDR2 are SEHNR and FQNEAQ (reference sequence). The length of the CDR3 is 15 residues. Deletions cut 5 bases from V and 6 bases from J, with 16 bases between. The CDR3 DNA sequence: TGTGCCAGCAGCAACCAGGCCAGGTTGGATGAAAAACTGTTTTTT. It codes for CASSNQARLDEKLFF.

This clonotype was recorded a few times. The gene calls are TRBV5-1 and TRBJ1-1; 7 bases are shared with TRBD1. V shed 4 bases, J shed 7 bases, and the junction held 22 bases outside the gene matches. CDR1 and CDR2 (germline): SGHRS, YFSETQ. The CDR3 covers 18 residues. This CDR3 is CASSRTPLGGGKEGEAFF. The CDR3 nucleotides are TGCGCCAGCAGCAGGACCCCATTAGGAGGGGGCAAGGAGGGTGAAGCTTTCTTT.

The chain uses TRBV12-5 and TRBJ1-1; D is perhaps TRBD1 (5 bases). The CDR3 extends over 14 amino acids. Germline V CDR1 and CDR2: LGHNT, FRNRAP. The ends were cut back, 5 bases at V and 1 base at J, with 11 bases in the middle. CDR3 coding DNA: TGTGCTAGTGGTGCCGGGACGGCGAACACTGAAGCTTTCTTT. It encodes CASGAGTANTEAFF.

This clonotype was picked up a small number of times. J is TRBJ2-7 and V is TRBV27; D perhaps matches TRBD2 (5 bases). V lost 8 bases to trimming and J lost 0 bases, with 14 bases between them. CDR1 is MNHEY, CDR2 SMNVEV, per germline (reference sequence). CDR3 length equals 14 residues. The CDR3 DNA sequence: TGTGCCAGCCAGCCATATAGCGCCTCCTACGAGCAGTACTTC. Translation gives CASQPYSASYEQYF.

The chain uses TRBV5-1 and TRBJ1-1, with D possibly being TRBD1 (5 bases). The CDR3 contains 14 residues. Germline V gene data show CDR1 as SGHRS and CDR2 as YFSETQ. Trimming took 3 bases from V and 2 from J, leaving 11 bases between them. CDR3 in DNA: TGCGCCAGCAGCTCCGGGGCAGCAAACACTGAAGCTTTCTTT. Translating gives CASSSGAANTEAFF.

This clonotype was counted a single time. The rearrangement uses TRBV5-5 and TRBJ1-3; 9 nucleotides align to TRBD1. The V gene end was trimmed by 2 bases and the J gene end by 3 bases; junction bases not matched to a gene: 6. Germline V lookup: CDR1 SGHKS, CDR2 YYEKEE (reference sequence). This CDR3 is 16 amino acids long. CDR3 nucleotides: TGTGCCAGCAGCTTTCCGACAGGGGGAAATGGAAACACCATATATTTT. Protein sequence: CASSFPTGGNGNTIYF.

The V and J genes are TRBV12-3 or TRBV12-4 and TRBJ2-2, with unresolved D. This CDR3 is built from 13 residues. The V end lost 3 bases, the J end lost 3 bases, and 5 bases lay between the germline ends. CDR3 residues: CASSFLYTGELFF. As DNA, the CDR3 is TGTGCCAGCAGTTTTTTGTACACCGGGGAGCTGTTTTTT.

This clonotype was picked up a small number of times. The CDR3 loop is CASSHDRGASAQHF. CDR3 coding DNA: TGTGCCAGCAGCCACGACAGGGGTGCTTCAGCCCAGCATTTT. The chain is built from TRBV5-4 and TRBJ1-5; 8 bases fit TRBD1. The germline V gene encodes CDR1 SGHNT and CDR2 YYREEE (reference sequence). The J segment lost 11 bases and the V segment lost 4 bases, leaving 11 bases of the junction unmatched. The CDR3 is 14 amino acids. The whole variable domain, remainder taken from reference TRBV5-4 and TRBJ1-5, is ETGVTQSPTHLIKTRGQQVTLRCSSQSGHNTVSWYQQALGQGPQFIFQYYREEENGRGNFPPRFSGLQFPNYSSELNVNALELDDSALYLCASSHDRGASAQHFGDGTRLSIL.

V is TRBV29-1 and J is TRBJ2-3; 8 nucleotides agree with TRBD2. The CDR3 runs 18 residues. Germline CDR1 SQVTM, CDR2 ANQGSEA. Trimming removed 0 bases from V and 2 bases from J; junction bases left unmatched: 13. CDR3 nucleotide sequence: TGCAGCGTTGAAGAGACAGGTGGAGGGACTAGTTCCACAGATACGCAGTATTTT. Encoded protein: CSVEETGGGTSSTDTQYF.